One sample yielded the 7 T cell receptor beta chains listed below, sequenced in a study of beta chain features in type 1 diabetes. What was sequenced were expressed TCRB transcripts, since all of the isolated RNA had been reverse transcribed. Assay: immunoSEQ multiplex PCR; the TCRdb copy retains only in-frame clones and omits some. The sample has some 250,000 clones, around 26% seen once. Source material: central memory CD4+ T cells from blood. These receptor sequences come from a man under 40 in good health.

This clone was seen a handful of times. CDR3: CASSPPPGLAGAEQYF. CDR3 nucleotides: TGTGCCAGCAGCCCTCCCCCGGGACTAGCGGGAGCCGAGCAGTACTTC. The chain carries TRBV28 and TRBJ2-7; TRBD2 matches at 14 bases. V lost 6 bases and J lost 6; bases outside the gene matches: 10. CDR3 length: 16 residues. Germline V gene lookup returns CDR1 MDHEN and CDR2 SYDVKM.

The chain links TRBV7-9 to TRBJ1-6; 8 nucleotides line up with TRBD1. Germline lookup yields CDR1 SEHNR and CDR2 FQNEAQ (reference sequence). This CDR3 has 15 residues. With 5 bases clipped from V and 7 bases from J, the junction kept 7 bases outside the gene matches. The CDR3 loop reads CASSPGTGGNSPLHF. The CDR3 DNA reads TGTGCCAGCAGCCCCGGGACAGGCGGCAATTCACCCCTCCACTTT. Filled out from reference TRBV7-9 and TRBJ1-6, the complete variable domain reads DTGVSQNPRHKITKRGQNVTFRCDPISEHNRLYWYRQTLGQGPEFLTYFQNEAQLEKSRLLSDRFSAERPKGSFSTLEIQRTEQGDSAMYLCASSPGTGGNSPLHFGNGTRLTVT.

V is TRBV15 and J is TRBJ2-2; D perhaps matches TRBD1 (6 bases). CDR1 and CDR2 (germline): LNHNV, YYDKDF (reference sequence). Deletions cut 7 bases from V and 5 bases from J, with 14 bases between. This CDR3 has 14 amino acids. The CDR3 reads CATTGEMRTGELFF. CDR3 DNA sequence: TGTGCCACCACAGGGGAGATGAGGACCGGGGAGCTGTTTTTT. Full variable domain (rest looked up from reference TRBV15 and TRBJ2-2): DAMVIQNPRYQVTQFGKPVTLSCSQTLNHNVMYWYQQKSSQAPKLLFHYYDKDFNNEADTPDNFQSRRPNTSFCFLDIRSPGLGDTAMYLCATTGEMRTGELFFGEGSRLTVL.

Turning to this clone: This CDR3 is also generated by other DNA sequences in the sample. For the CDR3, the DNA is TGTGCCAGCAGTTACTTACAGGGAAACACTGAAGCTTTCTTT. Residues: CASSYLQGNTEAFF. V gene TRBV6-5 combines with J gene TRBJ1-1; a weak D match, TRBD1 (6 bases). V lost 1 base to trimming and J lost 2 bases, with 8 bases between them. CDR1 and CDR2 from the germline V gene are MNHEY and SVGAGI. This CDR3 spans 14 amino acids.

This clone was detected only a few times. The CDR3 loop reads CSARGGDRAYF. The CDR3 region has the DNA TGCAGTGCTAGAGGGGGGGACAGGGCTTATTTT. The rearrangement joins TRBV20-1 to TRBJ2-3, with 9 bases identical to TRBD1. CDR3 length: 11 amino acids. J lost 15 bases, V lost 1 base, and 5 bases had no gene match. Germline V gives CDR1 DFQATT, CDR2 SNEGSKA (reference sequence).

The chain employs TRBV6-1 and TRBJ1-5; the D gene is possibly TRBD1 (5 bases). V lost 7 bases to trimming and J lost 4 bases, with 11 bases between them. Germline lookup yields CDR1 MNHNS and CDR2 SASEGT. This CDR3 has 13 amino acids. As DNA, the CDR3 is TGTGCCAGCACCCAGAACAGGAATCAGCCCCAGCATTTT. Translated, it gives CASTQNRNQPQHF.

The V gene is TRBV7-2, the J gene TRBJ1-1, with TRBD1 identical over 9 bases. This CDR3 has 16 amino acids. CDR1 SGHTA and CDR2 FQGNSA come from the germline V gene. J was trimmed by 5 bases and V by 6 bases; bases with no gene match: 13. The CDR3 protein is CASSRNTGGAGTEAFF. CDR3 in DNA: TGTGCCAGCAGTCGAAACACAGGGGGCGCGGGGACTGAAGCTTTCTTT.